Each of the 20 T cell receptor beta chains below was sequenced from the same sample in a study of shared clonotypes between healthy human individuals. The table came from immunoSEQ multiplex PCR; TCRdb's copy has only in-frame clones and leaves some out. Of roughly 2.4 million clones listed, 90% to 96% are singletons. The sequencing input was naive CD4+ T cells sorted from blood. Subset denoted: CD45RA+ positively selected. The receptors were gathered from a man younger than 35 in good health.

This chain uses TRBV11-2 with TRBJ2-5; weak D call: TRBD1 (6 bases). The V end lost 6 bases, the J end lost 5 bases, and 25 bases lay between the germline ends. Germline lookup yields CDR1 SGHAT and CDR2 FQNNGV. CDR3 size: 17 residues. This CDR3 is CASRSLTGTSQEETQYF. DNA for the CDR3: TGTGCCAGCAGATCCCTGACCGGGACATCCCAGGAGGAGACCCAGTACTTC. Combining the CDR3 with reference TRBV11-2 and TRBJ2-5 gives the whole variable domain EAGVAQSPRYKIIEKRQSVAFWCNPISGHATLYWYQQILGQGPKLLIQFQNNGVVDDSQLPKDRFSAERLKGVDSTLKIQPAKLEDSAVYLCASRSLTGTSQEETQYFGPGTRLLVL.

V gene TRBV7-2 combines with J gene TRBJ2-7; no firm D call. Trimming stripped 1 base from V and 5 bases from J, with 9 bases between. The germline CDR1 and CDR2 sequences are SGHTA and FQGNSA. This CDR3 has 13 amino acids. CDR3 bases: TGTGCCAGCAGCTTAGATTTCGGTGACGAGCAGTACTTC. This gives the protein CASSLDFGDEQYF.

The V and J genes are TRBV5-1 and TRBJ2-3; the match to TRBD1 covers 10 bases. The CDR3 is 15 amino acids. The V and J ends lost 3 bases and 2 bases, in that order; junction bases with no gene match: 3. Germline CDR1 SGHRS, CDR2 YFSETQ. CDR3: CASSSGQGDTDTQYF. CDR3 DNA: TGCGCCAGCAGCTCAGGACAGGGGGACACAGATACGCAGTATTTT.

As to this clone: The same CDR3 is also encoded by other DNA sequences in this sample. The chain is built from TRBV6-5 and TRBJ2-1; 8 nucleotides match TRBD2. Germline-derived CDR1 and CDR2 are MNHEY and SVGAGI. The CDR3 is 13 residues long. V was pared by 6 bases and J by 8 bases, with 6 bases of the junction left unmatched. The CDR3 bases are TGTGCCAGCAGGGCGGGGGGATCGGATGAGCAGTTCTTC. Translation gives CASRAGGSDEQFF.

Points on this clone: The same CDR3 is also encoded by other DNA sequences in this sample. This chain connects TRBV5-1 to TRBJ2-3; maybe TRBD2 (6 bases). The germline V gene encodes CDR1 SGHRS and CDR2 YFSETQ. Trimming stripped 1 base from V and 4 bases from J, with 10 bases between. The CDR3 length is 14 residues. This CDR3 reads CASSLSSSADTQYF. CDR3 bases: TGCGCCAGCAGCTTGTCCTCTAGCGCAGATACGCAGTATTTT.

The chain carries TRBV6-5 and TRBJ2-7; D is undetermined. CDR1 is MNHEY and CDR2 is SVGAGI in the germline V gene. The CDR3 runs 10 residues. V was trimmed by 7 bases and J by 4 bases, leaving 5 bases between them. For the CDR3, the DNA is TGTGCCAGCATCTTTTACGAGCAGTACTTC. This sequence encodes CASIFYEQYF.

V gene TRBV6-1 combines with J gene TRBJ1-5; unclear D gene. Trimming cost V 5 bases and J 10 bases, with 12 bases left between them. CDR1 is MNHNS, CDR2 SASEGT, per germline. CDR3 length equals 12 residues. The DNA for the CDR3 is TGTGCCAGCAGTCCAAGGATCTCACCCCAGCATTTT. Protein: CASSPRISPQHF.

The CDR3 region is CASRGRTAGTGELFF. The CDR3, as DNA: TGTGCCAGCAGAGGTCGGACAGCGGGCACCGGGGAGCTGTTTTTT. The J gene is TRBJ2-2, the V gene TRBV2, with D perhaps matching TRBD1 or TRBD2 (6 bases each). The V end lost 6 bases, the J end lost 4 bases, and 15 bases lay between the germline ends. This CDR3 comprises 15 residues. Looked up from germline, CDR1 is SNHLY and CDR2 is FYNNEI.

The genes are TRBV30 and TRBJ1-1; D might be TRBD1 (6 bases). Trimming took off 4 bases at V and 5 bases at J, with 20 bases between the two ends. The CDR3 contains 15 residues. Germline V CDR1 and CDR2: GTSNPN, SVGIG (reference sequence). This CDR3 reads CAWTKRMGAGTEAFF. DNA for the CDR3: TGTGCCTGGACAAAAAGAATGGGGGCAGGGACTGAAGCTTTCTTT.

V and J are TRBV7-2 and TRBJ2-7; 9 positions agree with TRBD1. J gave up 4 bases and V 4 bases, and 5 bases lay outside the gene matches. Germline lookup yields CDR1 SGHTA and CDR2 FQGNSA. The CDR3 extends over 14 amino acids. The CDR3 nucleotides read TGTGCCAGCAGCTCCGGACAGGGGCGGTACGAGCAGTACTTC. This translates into CASSSGQGRYEQYF.

This clone was recorded once. The gene calls are TRBV2 and TRBJ1-3; D gene uncertain. The CDR3 spans 15 residues. CDR1 is SNHLY and CDR2 is FYNNEI in the germline V gene. V was pared by 5 bases and J by 4 bases, with 15 bases between. The CDR3 spells CASSPGGGIGNTIYF. The DNA for the CDR3 is TGTGCCAGCAGTCCGGGTGGAGGGATCGGAAACACCATATATTTT.

CDR3: CASSPELSGAEAFF. The CDR3 DNA sequence: TGCGCCAGCAGCCCCGAGCTGAGCGGCGCTGAAGCTTTCTTT. The chain carries TRBV5-1 and TRBJ1-1; D call uncertain. Trimming shortened V by 4 bases and J by 6 bases, and 16 bases separated the two germline ends. CDR1 and CDR2 (germline): SGHRS, YFSETQ. The CDR3 totals 14 residues.

Turning to this clone: This CDR3 is also generated by other DNA sequences in the sample. The J gene is TRBJ2-7, the V gene TRBV7-9, with D perhaps TRBD1 (6 bases). The CDR3 loop spans 13 amino acids. The V gene's germline CDR1 is SEHNR and CDR2 FQNEAQ (reference sequence). The ends were cut back, 5 bases at V and 3 bases at J, with 11 bases in the middle. Here the CDR3 DNA reads TGTGCCAGCAGCCCTCGGGACATCTACGAGCAGTACTTC. It encodes CASSPRDIYEQYF.

The CDR3 region is CASGHAGTDTQYF. CDR3 in DNA: TGCGCCAGCGGGCACGCCGGCACAGATACGCAGTATTTT. The gene calls are TRBV10-1 and TRBJ2-3; D ambiguous. Germline-derived CDR1 and CDR2 are WNHNN and SYGVQD (reference sequence). The CDR3 loop spans 13 amino acids. Trimming cost V 8 bases and J 1 base, with 10 bases left between them.

CDR3 protein: CASGTAVNSPLHF. In DNA, the CDR3 is TGTGCCAGCGGGACAGCCGTAAATTCACCCCTCCACTTT. The V gene is TRBV6-5, the J gene TRBJ1-6, with 7 bases lining up with TRBD1. The CDR3 extends over 13 amino acids. Germline CDR1 MNHEY, CDR2 SVGAGI. With 8 bases clipped from V and 7 bases from J, the junction kept 5 bases outside the gene matches.

The chain uses TRBV6-5 and TRBJ1-6; a weak D match, TRBD1 (5 bases). CDR1 is MNHEY and CDR2 is SVGAGI in the germline V gene. V was pared by 11 bases and J by 9 bases, with 14 bases between. The CDR3 has 12 residues. CDR3: CAAHGGGSPLHF. Here the CDR3 DNA reads TGTGCCGCCCACGGTGGGGGTTCACCCCTCCACTTT.

This CDR3 reads CAISETPEQYF. CDR3 coding DNA: TGTGCCATCAGTGAAACGCCCGAGCAGTACTTC. The V and J genes are TRBV10-3 and TRBJ2-7; D is uncertain. V was pared by 3 bases and J by 6 bases, with 6 bases between. The CDR3 spans 11 residues. Germline assignment: CDR1 ENHRY and CDR2 SYGVKD.

The rearrangement uses TRBV19 and TRBJ1-3, with a tentative D call TRBD1 (5 bases). The germline V and J ends were trimmed by 7 bases and 4 bases, with 20 bases remaining between them. In germline, CDR1 is LNHDA, CDR2 SQIVND (reference sequence). The CDR3 length is 16 residues. CDR3 loop: CASTPGGVLGGNTIYF. For the CDR3, the DNA is TGTGCCAGTACCCCCGGGGGAGTTCTTGGCGGAAACACCATATATTTT.

In nucleotides, the CDR3 is TGTGCCAGCAGTCTCCACAGGGACTCTAACTATGGCTACACCTTC. Its protein product is CASSLHRDSNYGYTF. This chain joins TRBV6-6 and TRBJ1-2; tentative D call: TRBD1 (6 bases). The CDR3 consists of 15 residues. The germline V and J ends were trimmed by 5 bases and 0 bases, with 13 bases remaining between them. Germline-derived CDR1 and CDR2 are MNHNY and SVGAGI (reference sequence).

This clone was observed a single time. This chain's CDR3 is CASSQDPLGRREGTDTQYF. CDR3 bases: TGCGCCAGCAGCCAAGATCCCTTAGGACGGCGGGAGGGAACAGATACGCAGTATTTT. The chain links TRBV4-3 to TRBJ2-3, with 9 nucleotides matching TRBD2. CDR3 length equals 19 residues. Looked up from germline, CDR1 is LGHNA and CDR2 is YSLEER. J lost 3 bases, V lost 0 bases, and 13 bases had no gene match.